The sequence of this TCR beta chain was determined in a study of shared clonotypes between healthy human individuals. Study-wide context: There were three CD4 naive, three CD4 memory, two CD8 naive and one CD8 memory plates per donor.

With 3 bases clipped from V and 1 base from J, the junction kept 2 bases outside the gene matches. The CDR3 spans 15 residues. CDR1 and CDR2 (germline): KGHSH, LQKENI. Naive CD8 populations comprised CD45RO-negative cells positively selected for CCR7, excluding terminally differentiated effector memory CD45RA+ cells. Each donor was a Caucasian adult residing in Nashville, Tennessee. To note about this clone: Its antigen is not known.

Study findings and constraints: Richness estimates generally favored naive over memory subsets. Limitation of the genetic and exposure-history diversity represented came from the few donors.

Libraries were prepared by immunoSEQ multiplex PCR; TCRdb keeps only in-frame clonotypes and omits some of them. The table has around 700,000 clones, 92% seen once. The sample taken for sequencing was naive CD8+ T cells sorted from blood. The TCR originated in a man aged 30 to 39 in good health. The chain recombines TRBV18 with TRBJ1-3; 8 bases match TRBD1. The CDR3: CASSPDRVSGNTIYF. CDR3 nucleotides: TGTGCCAGCTCACCGGACAGGGTTTCTGGAAACACCATATATTTT.